This note documents a single T cell receptor beta chain sequence. This specimen belongs to a study of blood T cell repertoires in COVID-19. The method was immunoSEQ multiplex PCR; TCRdb's version includes in-frame clones alone and lacks a portion of them. The profile shows 110,000 or so clones, roughly 80% of them singletons. Sequencing was carried out using peripheral blood. The TCR sequence derives from a human donor in a cohort sampled during active COVID-19.

The CDR3 loop is CASSLSTGLAAYNEQFF. The DNA of the CDR3 is TGTGCCAGCAGTTTATCGACTGGACTAGCGGCATACAATGAGCAGTTCTTC. J is TRBJ2-1 and V is TRBV27; 10 bases agree with TRBD2. Per the germline V gene, CDR1 is MNHEY and CDR2 is SMNVEV (reference sequence). With 0 bases clipped from V and 4 bases from J, the junction kept 6 bases outside the gene matches. This CDR3 is 17 amino acids long.